Listed below are T cell receptor beta chains from one sample, sequenced in a study of early T cells in non-severe SARS-CoV-2 infection. TCRdb fed the 5' RACE reads into MiXCR, producing one record per CDR3 protein. The sample holds roughly 58,000 distinct CDR3 sequences, 11% seen once. Sequenced material: whole blood. Source of these receptors: an adult who was a healthcare worker with PCR-confirmed SARS-CoV-2 infection or an uninfected control (not recorded which). The conserved cysteine and the conserved F or W are not part of the CDR3 here. The order of the fields is V gene, J gene, CDR3 protein.

TRBV11-2	TRBJ2-7	ASSPGLAGAT
TRBV3-1	TRBJ1-2	ASSRTEIHYGYT
TRBV20-1	TRBJ1-1	SARAPTEYTEAF
TRBV7-8	TRBJ2-7	ASSLAGVLAGDYEQY
TRBV20-1	TRBJ1-4	SARVWDTTNEKLF
TRBV20-1	TRBJ2-1	SANGESYNEQF
TRBV15	TRBJ1-6	ATSRDLGGDHSPLH
TRBV7-2	TRBJ2-1	ASSLVSSGKLYEQF
TRBV14	TRBJ2-1	ASSPWGAGGKF
TRBV6-5	TRBJ1-6	ASSYGWTGGNSPLH
TRBV7-6	TRBJ2-1	ASSLGLRGNEQF
TRBV11-1	TRBJ1-6	ASSLGGDSPLH
TRBV29-1	TRBJ2-1	SVVLAAYNEQF
TRBV29-1	TRBJ2-7	SVGTGTYEQY
TRBV4-1	TRBJ2-4	ASSYPGQGAIQY
TRBV2	TRBJ2-5	ASARGSETQY